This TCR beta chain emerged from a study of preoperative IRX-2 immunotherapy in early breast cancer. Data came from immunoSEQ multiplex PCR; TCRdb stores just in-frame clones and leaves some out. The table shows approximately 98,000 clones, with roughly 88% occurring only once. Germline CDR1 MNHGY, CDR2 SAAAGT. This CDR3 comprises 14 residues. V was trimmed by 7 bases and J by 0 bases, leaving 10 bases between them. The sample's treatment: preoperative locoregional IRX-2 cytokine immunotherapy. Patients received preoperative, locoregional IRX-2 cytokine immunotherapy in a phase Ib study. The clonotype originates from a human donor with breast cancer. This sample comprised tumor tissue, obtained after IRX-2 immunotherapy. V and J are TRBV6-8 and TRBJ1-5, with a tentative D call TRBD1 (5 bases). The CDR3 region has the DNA TGTGCCAGCACCCAGGGATATAGCAATCAGCCCCAGCATTTT. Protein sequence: CASTQGYSNQPQHF.